The clone carrying this T cell receptor beta chain was recorded at least ten times. The junction had 5 bases not matched to a gene; V was cut back by 9 bases and J by 7 bases. CDR1 is KGHDR and CDR2 is SFDVKD in the germline V gene. This CDR3 comprises 13 residues. The record originates from a study of CD8 T cells in ankylosing spondylitis. Library preparation for TCR beta used quantitative 5'-RACE with molecular barcodes. TCRdb fed the 5' RACE reads into MiXCR, producing one record per CDR3 protein. The sample consists of a few hundred thousand distinct CDR3 sequences, approximately 12% of them appearing once.

This sequence originates from a male donor with ankylosing spondylitis or in good health (not recorded which). The chain combines TRBV24-1 with TRBJ1-5, with 10 bases aligning to TRBD1. The source material was blood, either unsorted or a sorted T cell fraction (not recorded which). The CDR3 reads CATGTGARQPQHF. DNA for the CDR3: TGTGCCACCGGGACAGGGGCCAGGCAGCCCCAGCATTTT.